The sequence of this T cell receptor (beta chain) was determined in a study of shared clonotypes between healthy human individuals. The study's findings and limits: Shared clonotypes: about 5% naive CD4, about 3.3% naive CD8, 2% to 2.5% memory CD4, roughly 0.4% memory CD8.

The naive CD8 population came from CD45RO-negative cells selected for CCR7, without terminally differentiated effector memory CD45RA+ cells. V lost 0 bases and J lost 0, with 7 bases in between. The CDR3 is made up of 14 amino acids. Germline V lookup: CDR1 SGDLS, CDR2 YYNGEE. An approximately 200 ng quantity of DNA, around 30,000 T cell genomes, went into the sorted-subset replicate PCRs. In the study's own analysis: ImmunoSEQ supplied junction-only sequences lacking quality scores, so filtering was different. The table came from immunoSEQ multiplex PCR; TCRdb's copy has only in-frame clones and leaves some out. From that table come the V and J calls and clone size; the DNA was used to work out D and trimming. The sample contains about 800,000 clones, 90% to 98% of which appear only once. For this clone: The antigen remains undetermined.

The chain carries TRBV9 and TRBJ2-7, with a tentative D call TRBD1 (6 bases). Source material: naive CD8+ T cells sorted from blood. This receptor was taken from a young man in good health. CDR3 coding DNA: TGTGCCAGCAGCGTAGACAGGGTCTCCTACGAGCAGTACTTC. This codes for CASSVDRVSYEQYF.